What follows are 9 T cell receptor beta chains derived from one specimen sequenced in a study of Ad26.COV2.S vaccination and SARS-CoV-2 variants. Measured with immunoSEQ multiplex PCR; TCRdb has only the in-frame clones, and not every one. The table includes 300,000 to 400,000 clones, approximately 90% detected once. The sample in question was peripheral blood, obtained after recovery from COVID-19. These receptors were obtained from a human donor who had recovered from COVID-19.

V is TRBV18 and J is TRBJ1-2; D uncertain. Trimming took 0 bases from V and 2 from J, leaving 13 bases between them. This CDR3 comprises 16 residues. Germline V gene sequence: CDR1 KGHSH, CDR2 LQKENI. CDR3 nucleotide sequence: TGTGCCAGCTCACCACCATCAGATCCCCTAAACTATGGCTACACCTTC. It is translated as CASSPPSDPLNYGYTF.

This clone was seen just once. The chain employs TRBV24-1 and TRBJ2-1; 13 nucleotides align to TRBD2. This CDR3 is built from 16 residues. V was pared by 3 bases and J by 3 bases, with 1 base of the junction left unmatched. Germline-derived CDR1 and CDR2 are KGHDR and SFDVKD. CDR3 residues: CATSDRTSGGYNEQFF. CDR3 sequence (DNA): TGTGCCACCAGTGATCGGACTAGCGGGGGCTACAATGAGCAGTTCTTC.

The chain employs TRBV20-1 and TRBJ2-5; no firm D call. Trimming took off 3 bases at V and 4 bases at J, with 3 bases between the two ends. Germline V gene lookup returns CDR1 DFQATT and CDR2 SNEGSKA (reference sequence). This CDR3 spans 10 amino acids. The CDR3, as DNA: TGCAGTGCTAGGTTAGAGACCCAGTACTTC. This codes for CSARLETQYF.

This CDR3 is CAIRPGSDRGAGNTIYF. Written as DNA, the CDR3 is TGTGCCATCAGACCTGGCTCGGACAGGGGAGCTGGAAACACCATATATTTT. The rearrangement links TRBV10-3 to TRBJ1-3; TRBD1 agrees at 9 bases. This CDR3 is 17 amino acids long. Germline V lookup: CDR1 ENHRY, CDR2 SYGVKD. V gave up 6 bases and J gave up 2 bases; unmatched junction bases: 11.

This clone has a single count. This rearrangement joins TRBV19 to TRBJ2-5; TRBD1 matches 10 bases. The CDR3 extends over 15 amino acids. Germline-derived CDR1 and CDR2 are LNHDA and SQIVND (reference sequence). The J segment lost 1 base and the V segment lost 5 bases, leaving 4 bases of the junction unmatched. CDR3 sequence (DNA): TGTGCCAGTAGTGGGGACAGGGGCCTCCAAGAGACCCAGTACTTC. It codes for CASSGDRGLQETQYF.

This rearrangement joins TRBV6-1 to TRBJ1-1; tentatively, D is TRBD1 (6 bases). The CDR3 contains 13 residues. Germline values: CDR1 MNHNS, CDR2 SASEGT. The germline V and J ends were trimmed by 7 bases and 1 base, with 10 bases remaining between them. DNA for the CDR3: TGTGCCAGCATCTCCAGGGGGAACACTGAAGCTTTCTTT. Translation gives CASISRGNTEAFF.

The chain is built from TRBV25-1 and TRBJ2-6, with 8 bases fitting TRBD1. Losses at the gene ends were 4 bases for V and 4 bases for J; bases not matched to a gene: 12. CDR1 is MGHDK, CDR2 SYGVNS, per germline. The CDR3 consists of 18 residues. In DNA, the CDR3 is TGTGCCAGCAGTGCACATCCAGGACAGGGAGTAGGGGCCAACGTCCTGACTTTC. As protein: CASSAHPGQGVGANVLTF.

The chain links TRBV3-1 (or the pseudogene TRBV3-2) to TRBJ1-4; no clear D. Germline V gene data show CDR1 as LGHDT and CDR2 as YNNKEL (reference sequence). V dropped 3 bases and J dropped 8 bases, with 13 bases sitting between them. The CDR3 runs to 14 residues. In DNA, the CDR3 is TGTGCCAGCAGCCACGATTATAGGTCGGAAAAACTGTTTTTT. The encoded protein is CASSHDYRSEKLFF.

This clone was recorded only once. This chain connects TRBV28 to TRBJ1-5; no reliable D call. Germline lookup yields CDR1 MDHEN and CDR2 SYDVKM. The CDR3 contains 12 residues. The V gene lost 7 bases and the J gene lost 5 bases, with 9 bases spanning the gap. The CDR3 bases are TGTGCCAGCACCGAAATTGATCAGCCCCAGCATTTT. Protein product: CASTEIDQPQHF.